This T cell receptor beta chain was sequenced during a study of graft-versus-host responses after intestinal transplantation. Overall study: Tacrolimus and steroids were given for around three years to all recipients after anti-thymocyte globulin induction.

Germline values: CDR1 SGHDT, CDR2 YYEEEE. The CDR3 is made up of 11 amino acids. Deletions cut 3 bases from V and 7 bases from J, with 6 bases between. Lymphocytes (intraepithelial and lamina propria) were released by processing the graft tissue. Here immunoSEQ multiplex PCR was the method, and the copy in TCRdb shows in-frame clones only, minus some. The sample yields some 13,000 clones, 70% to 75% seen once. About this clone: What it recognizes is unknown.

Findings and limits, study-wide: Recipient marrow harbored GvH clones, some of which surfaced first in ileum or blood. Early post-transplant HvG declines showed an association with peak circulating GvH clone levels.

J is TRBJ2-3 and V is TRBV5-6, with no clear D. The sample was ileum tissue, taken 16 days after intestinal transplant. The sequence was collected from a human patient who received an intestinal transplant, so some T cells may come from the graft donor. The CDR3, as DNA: TGTGCCAGCAGCTCGTTGTATACGCAGTATTTT. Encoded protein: CASSSLYTQYF.